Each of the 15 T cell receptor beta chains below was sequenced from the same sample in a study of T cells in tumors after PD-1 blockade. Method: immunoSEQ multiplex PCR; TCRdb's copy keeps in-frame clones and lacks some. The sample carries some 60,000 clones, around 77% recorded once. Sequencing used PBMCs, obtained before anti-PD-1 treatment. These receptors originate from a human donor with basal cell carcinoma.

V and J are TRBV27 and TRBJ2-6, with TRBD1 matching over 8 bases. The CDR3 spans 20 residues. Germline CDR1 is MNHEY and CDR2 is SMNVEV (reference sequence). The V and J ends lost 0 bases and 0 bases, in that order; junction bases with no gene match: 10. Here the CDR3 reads CASSLSPGGRQTSGANVLTF. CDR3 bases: TGTGCCAGCAGTTTATCCCCAGGGGGCCGACAAACCTCTGGGGCCAACGTCCTGACTTTC.

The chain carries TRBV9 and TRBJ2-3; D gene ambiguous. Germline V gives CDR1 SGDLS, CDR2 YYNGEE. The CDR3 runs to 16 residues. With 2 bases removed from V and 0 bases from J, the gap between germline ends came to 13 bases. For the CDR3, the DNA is TGTGCCAGCAGCGTCCGGTCTCGAACTAGCACAGATACGCAGTATTTT. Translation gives CASSVRSRTSTDTQYF.

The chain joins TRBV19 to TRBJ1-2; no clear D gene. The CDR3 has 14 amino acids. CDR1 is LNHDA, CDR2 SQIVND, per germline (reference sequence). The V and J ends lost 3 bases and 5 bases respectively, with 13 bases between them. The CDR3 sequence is CASSIDYPEYGYTF. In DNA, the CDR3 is TGTGCCAGTAGTATCGACTATCCCGAGTATGGCTACACCTTC.

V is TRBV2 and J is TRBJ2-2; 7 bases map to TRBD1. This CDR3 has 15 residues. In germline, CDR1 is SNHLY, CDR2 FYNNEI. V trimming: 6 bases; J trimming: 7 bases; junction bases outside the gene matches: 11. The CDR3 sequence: CASSFQQGPGGELFF. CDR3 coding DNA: TGTGCCAGCAGCTTTCAACAGGGGCCGGGCGGGGAGCTGTTTTTT.

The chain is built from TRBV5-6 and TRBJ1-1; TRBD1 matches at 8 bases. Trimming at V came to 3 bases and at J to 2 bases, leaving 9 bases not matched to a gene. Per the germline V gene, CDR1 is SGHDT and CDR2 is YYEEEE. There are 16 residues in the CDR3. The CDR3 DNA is TGTGCCAGCAGCTCGTACCGGACAGGGAGAAACACTGAAGCTTTCTTT. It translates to CASSSYRTGRNTEAFF.

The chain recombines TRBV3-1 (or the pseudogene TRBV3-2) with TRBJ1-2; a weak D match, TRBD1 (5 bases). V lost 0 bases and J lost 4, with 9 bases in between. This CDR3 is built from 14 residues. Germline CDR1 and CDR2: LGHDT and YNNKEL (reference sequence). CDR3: CASSQERGTYGYTF. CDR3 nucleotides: TGTGCCAGCAGCCAAGAGAGGGGTACCTATGGCTACACCTTC.

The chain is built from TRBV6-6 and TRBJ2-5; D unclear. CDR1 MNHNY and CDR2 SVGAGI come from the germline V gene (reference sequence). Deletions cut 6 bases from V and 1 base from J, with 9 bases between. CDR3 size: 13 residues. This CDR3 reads CASSRPTQETQYF. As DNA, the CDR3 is TGTGCCAGCAGCAGACCGACCCAAGAGACCCAGTACTTC.

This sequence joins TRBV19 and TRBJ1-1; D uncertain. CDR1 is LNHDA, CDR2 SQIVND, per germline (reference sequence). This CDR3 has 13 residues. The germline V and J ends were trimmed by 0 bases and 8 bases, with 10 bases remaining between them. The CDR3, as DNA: TGTGCCAGTAGTATAGATTGGGCAAAGGAAGCTTTCTTT. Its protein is CASSIDWAKEAFF.

The CDR3 reads CASRSTDTQYF. For the CDR3, the DNA is TGTGCCAGTAGGAGCACAGATACGCAGTATTTT. The chain is built from TRBV19 and TRBJ2-3; no clear D gene. The germline gives CDR1 LNHDA, CDR2 SQIVND (reference sequence). Deletions cut 6 bases from V and 0 bases from J, with 1 base between. The CDR3 covers 11 residues. The full variable domain, in which reference TRBV19 and TRBJ2-3 provide the parts outside the CDR3, is DGGITQSPKYLFRKEGQNVTLSCEQNLNHDAMYWYRQDPGQGLRLIYYSQIVNDFQKGDIAEGYSVSREKKESFPLTVTSAQKNPTAFYLCASRSTDTQYFGPGTRLTVL.

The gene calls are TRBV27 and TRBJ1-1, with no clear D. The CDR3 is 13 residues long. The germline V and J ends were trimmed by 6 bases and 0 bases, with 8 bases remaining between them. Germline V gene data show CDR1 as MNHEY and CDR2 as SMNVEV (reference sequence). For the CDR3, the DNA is TGTGCCAGCAGCCCCCGCATGAACACTGAAGCTTTCTTT. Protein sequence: CASSPRMNTEAFF.

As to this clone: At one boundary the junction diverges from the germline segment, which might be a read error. CDR3 nucleotide sequence: TGTGCCAGCAGTTTGATGCAGACCCAGATAAGGGGTTTT. Its translation is CASSLMQTQIRGF. This chain joins TRBV12-3 or TRBV12-4 and TRBJ2-3, with D possibly matching TRBD1 (5 bases). The CDR3 runs to 13 residues.

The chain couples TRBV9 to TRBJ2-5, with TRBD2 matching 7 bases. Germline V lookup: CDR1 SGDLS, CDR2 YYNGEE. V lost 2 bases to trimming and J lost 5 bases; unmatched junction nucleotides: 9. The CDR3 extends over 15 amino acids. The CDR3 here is CASSVRLAVGETQYF. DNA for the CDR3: TGTGCCAGCAGCGTGAGGCTAGCGGTGGGGGAGACCCAGTACTTC. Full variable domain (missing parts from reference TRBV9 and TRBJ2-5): DSGVTQTPKHLITATGQRVTLRCSPRSGDLSVYWYQQSLDQGLQFLIQYYNGEERAKGNILERFSAQQFPDLHSELNLSSLELGDSALYFCASSVRLAVGETQYFGPGTRLLVL.

This chain's CDR3 is CASRGDRGNYGYTF. Written as DNA, the CDR3 is TGTGCCAGCAGGGGGGACAGGGGAAACTATGGCTACACCTTC. The chain joins TRBV2 to TRBJ1-2; 10 bases are shared with TRBD1. CDR3 length equals 14 residues. The junction had 3 bases not matched to a gene; V was cut back by 6 bases and J by 2 bases. Germline V lookup: CDR1 SNHLY, CDR2 FYNNEI.

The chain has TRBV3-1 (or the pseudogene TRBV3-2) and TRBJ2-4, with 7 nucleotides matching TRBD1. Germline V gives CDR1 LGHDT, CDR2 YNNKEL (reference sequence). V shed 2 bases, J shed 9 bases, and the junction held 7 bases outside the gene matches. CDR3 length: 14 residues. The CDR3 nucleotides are TGTGCCAGCAGCCAACTTCGACAGGGTGGCATTCAGTACTTC. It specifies CASSQLRQGGIQYF.

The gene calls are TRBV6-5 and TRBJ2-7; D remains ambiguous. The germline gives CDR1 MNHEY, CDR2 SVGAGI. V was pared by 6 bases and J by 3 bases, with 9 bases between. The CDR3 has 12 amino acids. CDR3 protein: CASSSRRYEQYF. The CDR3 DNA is TGTGCCAGCAGCTCTCGACGCTACGAGCAGTACTTC.